This TCR beta chain comes out of a study of early T cells in non-severe SARS-CoV-2 infection. As for the study in general: Sequencing input comprised bulk RNA from unsorted whole blood; chain pairing was not available.

This clonotype was observed a few times. The CDR3 runs to 13 residues. The germline V and J ends were trimmed by 3 bases and 0 bases, with 8 bases remaining between them. Germline CDR1 and CDR2: SQVTM and ANQGSEA. Unique molecular identifiers were added to individual cDNA molecules. Using its own MiXCR run on the 5' RACE reads, TCRdb lists one record per CDR3 protein. The data contain tens of thousands of distinct CDR3 sequences, around 4.1% of them seen just once; the ten biggest clones take up roughly 5.5%. The clonotype comes from an adult who was a healthcare worker with PCR-confirmed SARS-CoV-2 infection or an uninfected control (not recorded which). The source material was whole blood. This sequence joins TRBV29-1 and TRBJ1-1, with a weak D call TRBD1 (5 bases). CDR3: CSVEQGMNTEAFF. CDR3 DNA: TGCAGCGTTGAGCAGGGTATGAACACTGAAGCTTTCTTT.